This T cell receptor (beta chain) was sequenced during a study of blood T cells in healthy people across ages (dated by TCRdb to between 2014 and 2017). As for the study more broadly: In model experiments, template switching captured about one uniquely barcoded TCR beta cDNA molecule for every two T cells. Four age groups were formed from the donors: young (average about 17 years), middle-aged (around 41), aged (about 68) and long-lived (approximately 78). To avoid experimental bias, donors of different ages were randomly spread across the sequencing lanes. Using the same blood draw, the study looked at two additional independent replicas of 1 million unique cDNA reads for two donors, one aged 18 to 30 and the other aged 80 or older. Age-related changes in TCR beta repertoire diversity were measured in the study by deep sequencing normalized with unique cDNA molecular identifiers.

Receptors were amplified or captured by 5' RACE. TCRdb lists the instrument as Illumina HiSeq 2500. A second PCR of roughly 7 to 12 cycles was performed with a sample-barcoded 5' primer and a J-beta primer mix. A template-switch 5' adaptor carrying 12 random nucleotides introduced a unique molecular identifier onto each TCR beta cDNA molecule. At least 2.5 million CDR3-containing paired-end reads were obtained from each sample. First-strand cDNA was synthesized from all RNA with the Mint cDNA synthesis kit, primed by a TRBC-specific oligonucleotide. Following uracil-DNA glycosylase treatment, a first 18-cycle PCR with universal primers M1SS and BC2_uni_R was performed on all cDNA. Concerning the study's data processing: Normalization of each sample was performed by random selection of 1 million high-quality reads, each carrying a distinct molecular identifier. Instead of being binned into consensus sequences, reads with shared molecular identifiers were discarded. MiTCR, run with a Q25 quality threshold and the strictest error-elimination algorithm, handled CDR3 identification, clonotype clustering and error correction. A nonparametric unseen species model with Euler transformation was used to estimate a lower bound on total TCR beta diversity. TCRdb reran the public reads through fastp at Q25 and MiXCR, keeping productive beta chains. Rows with one shared CDR3 protein collapse into an entry with the most common genes and DNA. The V and J calls reflect TCRdb's pipeline rather than the authors' work. Counted in this sample were about 730,000 distinct CDR3 sequences; roughly two fifths of them appeared once. Approximately 22% of the sample is in the top ten clones.

General study outcomes and caveats: A strong correlation was found between observed TCR beta diversity and the percentage of naive T cells measured by flow cytometry. Estimates of total diversity from one million sequenced T cells were regarded as lower bounds and underestimates. Because donor CMV infection status was unknown, age-related changes in expanded clonotypes were potentially confounded. The long-lived group showed more naive CD4+ T cells, fewer expanded clones and increased TCR diversity than the aged group, suggesting age selection. Conclusive comparison of naive and antigen-experienced compartments was prevented by the profiling of bulk unsorted PBMCs. As age increased, observed TCR beta diversity per million T cells dropped in a roughly linear way, and a significant reduction was already evident by age about 40.

On this clonotype itself: Its antigen remains unidentified. Per-nucleotide qualities are absent, and no much larger clonotype sits a single base away.

Donors were 40 or so systemically healthy Caucasian individuals from Russia aged roughly 6 to 100 years. About 9.6 milliliters of peripheral blood were collected from each donor into EDTA-treated Vacutainer tubes. Ficoll-Paque density-gradient centrifugation was used to isolate PBMCs, with at least 6 million obtained per sample. Trizol reagent was used to extract total RNA from PBMCs, with at least 6 micrograms per sample. For every donor, flow cytometry on a PBMC aliquot measured the percentage of naive CD45RAhigh/CD27high T cells. V and J lose 5 bases and 3 bases, and a span of 12 bases separates them. The CDR3 runs 14 amino acids, cysteine and phenylalanine included. The read is trimmed to its CDR3 DNA, 42 bases read in frame from base 1. The germline V gene (reference sequence) yields MNHEY for CDR1 and SMNVEV for CDR2.

This receptor was obtained from a woman aged 60-75 years in good health. Recombination connected TRBV27 to TRBJ2-3; the D gene cannot be named for sure. Sequenced: blood. The CDR3 reads as follows: CASSKVVETDTQYF. The DNA is TGTGCCAGCAGTAAGGTGGTTGAGACAGATACGCAGTATTTT.